A selection of T cell receptor beta chains follows, all from one sample in a study of T cell responses to AZD1222 COVID-19 vaccine. Sequenced by immunoSEQ multiplex PCR; TCRdb stores in-frame clones only, minus some. The sample gives about 96,000 clones, roughly 90% of which show up once; about 2.9% is in the top ten. Source: peripheral blood, taken on day 0 of AZD1222 vaccination. These TCRs come from an adult in good health. Each CDR3 is given with its conserved first and last residue. D genes are given only for firm matches. Rows give clone size only sometimes, using once, few, many, or a class for an expanded clone.

j_gene,abundance,d_gene,v_gene,CDR3aa,CDR3nt
TRBJ1-5,once,TRBD1,TRBV18,CASSMQGQQPQHF,TGTGCCAGCTCAATGCAGGGACAGCAGCCCCAGCATTTT
TRBJ2-7,NA,NA,TRBV4-1,CASSQATGSYEQYF,TGCGCCAGCAGCCAAGCGACAGGCTCCTACGAGCAGTACTTC
TRBJ1-2,NA,NA,TRBV9,CASSVEETYGYTF,TGTGCCAGCAGCGTAGAGGAGACCTATGGCTACACCTTC
TRBJ2-7,NA,NA,TRBV28,CASSFDYPRSYEQYF,TGTGCCAGCAGCTTCGACTACCCACGCTCCTACGAGCAGTACTTC
TRBJ2-2,NA,TRBD2,TRBV7-2,CAGQLAGVTGELFF,TGTGCCGGCCAACTAGCGGGGGTCACCGGGGAGCTGTTTTTT
TRBJ2-7,NA,TRBD2,TRBV5-1,CASSPAGEADF,TGCGCCAGCAGCCCAGCGGGGGAGGCGGACTTC
TRBJ2-7,NA,TRBD1,TRBV28,CASSDGTDEQYF,TGTGCCAGCAGTGACGGGACAGACGAGCAGTACTTC
TRBJ1-4,NA,NA,TRBV7-9,CASSLNSGEKLFF,TGTGCCAGCAGCTTAAACAGCGGAGAAAAACTGTTTTTT
TRBJ2-4,NA,NA,TRBV7-2,CASSEGRGNIQYF,TGTGCCAGCAGCGAGGGTAGGGGGAACATTCAGTACTTC
TRBJ2-5,NA,TRBD1,TRBV20-1,CSASTLDRVPSRTYQETQYF,TGCAGTGCTAGTACCCTGGACAGGGTCCCCTCCAGGACTTACCAAGAGACCCAGTACTTC
TRBJ2-1,NA,NA,TRBV6-2/TRBV6-3,CASSYLTSTREQFF,TGTGCCAGCAGTTACTTAACTAGCACCCGTGAGCAGTTCTTC
TRBJ1-1,NA,NA,TRBV6-1,CASSDRSGRGTEAFF,TGTGCCAGCAGTGACAGATCGGGCAGGGGAACTGAAGCTTTCTTT
TRBJ2-1,NA,NA,TRBV9,CASSVAGAGDEQFF,TGTGCCAGCAGCGTCGCCGGAGCAGGCGATGAGCAGTTCTTC
TRBJ1-1,NA,NA,TRBV25-1,CASSEWGEAFF,TGTGCCAGCAGTGAATGGGGTGAAGCTTTCTTT
TRBJ2-1,NA,TRBD2,TRBV15,CATQLAGYEQFF,TGTGCCACCCAACTAGCGGGTTATGAGCAGTTCTTC
TRBJ1-3,NA,NA,TRBV6-2/TRBV6-3,CASSRPGQTIGNTIYF,TGTGCCAGCAGTCGACCGGGACAAACGATTGGAAACACCATATATTTT
TRBJ2-2,NA,NA,TRBV3-1/TRBV3-2,CASSQDWATGELFF,TGTGCCAGCAGCCAAGATTGGGCCACCGGGGAGCTGTTTTTT
TRBJ2-5,NA,TRBD1,TRBV6-1,CASSEGDRGGETQYF,TGTGCCAGCAGTGAGGGGGACAGGGGAGGAGAGACCCAGTACTTC
TRBJ2-7,NA,NA,TRBV5-4,CASSFGQSEQYF,TGTGCCAGCAGCTTCGGACAGAGCGAGCAGTACTTC
TRBJ2-5,NA,NA,TRBV9,CASSVVDKTATQYF,TGTGCCAGCAGCGTAGTAGACAAGACGGCAACCCAGTACTTC
TRBJ1-6,NA,NA,TRBV6-1,CASSEETSTYNSPLHF,TGTGCCAGCAGTGAAGAAACATCCACCTATAATTCACCCCTCCACTTT
TRBJ1-5,NA,NA,TRBV7-2,CASTIGSGWDQPQHF,TGTGCCAGCACCATAGGGTCAGGTTGGGATCAGCCCCAGCATTTT
TRBJ1-1,NA,NA,TRBV19,CASIEGRGVMNTEAFF,TGTGCCAGTATTGAGGGTAGGGGAGTCATGAACACTGAAGCTTTCTTT
TRBJ1-4,NA,TRBD1,TRBV19,CASSTDRSNEKLFF,TGTGCCAGTAGTACGGACAGGAGTAATGAAAAACTGTTTTTT
TRBJ2-3,NA,TRBD2,TRBV9,CASSVDQPAGRGSTDTQYF,TGTGCCAGCAGCGTAGACCAGCCGGCCGGGAGGGGAAGTACAGATACGCAGTATTTT
TRBJ1-2,NA,TRBD1,TRBV29-1,CSVDGFGTGYGYTF,TGCAGCGTTGATGGTTTTGGGACAGGGTATGGCTACACCTTC